This T cell receptor (beta chain) was identified during a study of T cells in localized non-small cell lung cancer. Repertoires were generated with immunoSEQ multiplex PCR, while TCRdb's copy carries only in-frame clones and drops some. The data show fewer than 2,000 clones, over 30% seen once. Study-wide findings and caveats: Uninvolved adjacent lung had higher T cell clonality than tumor and all other tissues.

A remark on this clone: What it binds is not known.

Per the germline V gene, CDR1 is ENHRY and CDR2 is SYGVKD. Trimming cost V 2 bases and J 5 bases; bases outside gene matches: 3. CDR3 length: 14 residues. The sequence was collected from a male donor aged 60 or over with stage III squamous cell lung carcinoma. Here the sequenced sample was normal lung tissue next to the tumor, taken before any cancer treatment. The V and J genes are TRBV10-3 and TRBJ2-7; TRBD1 aligns across 10 bases. CDR3 nucleotide sequence: TGTGCCATCAGTGAGCAGGACAGGGGGGACGAGCAGTACTTC. Translation: CAISEQDRGDEQYF.